This TCR beta chain originates from a study of T cells in Graves' hyperthyroidism and ophthalmopathy. It was RNA transcripts that yielded the amplified TCR beta CDR3 regions. HTBI primers were the set used in a first-round RT-PCR of the TCR CDR3. Via MiXCR, TCRdb re-called the multiplex PCR reads, giving one row per CDR3 protein. The data hold more than 500,000 distinct CDR3 sequences, with roughly 14% observed a single time. This CDR3 region has 16 residues. Germline values: CDR1 MGHRA, CDR2 YSYEKL. V lost 0 bases, J lost 1 base, and 6 bases stayed unmatched. Sequences were obtained from blood. The chain carries TRBV4-1 and TRBJ2-7, with TRBD1 identical over 7 bases. The receptor's source is a woman in her forties with Graves' ophthalmopathy. CDR3 in DNA: TGCGCCAGCAGCCAAGAGAGGGCAGGGGGTTCCTACGAGCAGTACTTC. Translated, it gives CASSQERAGGSYEQYF.